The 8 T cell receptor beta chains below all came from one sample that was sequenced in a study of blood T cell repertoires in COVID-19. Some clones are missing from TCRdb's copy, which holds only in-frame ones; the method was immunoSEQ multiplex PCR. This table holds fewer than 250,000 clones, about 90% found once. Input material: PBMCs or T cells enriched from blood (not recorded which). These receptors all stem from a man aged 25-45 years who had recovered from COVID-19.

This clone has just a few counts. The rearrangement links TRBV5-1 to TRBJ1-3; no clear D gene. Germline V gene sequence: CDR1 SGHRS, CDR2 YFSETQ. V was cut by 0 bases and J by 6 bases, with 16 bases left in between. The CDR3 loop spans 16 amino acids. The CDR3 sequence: CASSLGATEPSNTIYF. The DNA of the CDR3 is TGCGCCAGCAGCTTGGGAGCGACGGAACCGTCAAACACCATATATTTT.

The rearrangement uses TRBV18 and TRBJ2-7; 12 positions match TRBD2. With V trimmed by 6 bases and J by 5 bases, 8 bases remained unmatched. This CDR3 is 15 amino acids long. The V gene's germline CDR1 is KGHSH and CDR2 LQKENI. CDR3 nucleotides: TGTGCCAGCTCCCGCGGACTAGCGGGACCCAACGAGCAGTACTTC. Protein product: CASSRGLAGPNEQYF.

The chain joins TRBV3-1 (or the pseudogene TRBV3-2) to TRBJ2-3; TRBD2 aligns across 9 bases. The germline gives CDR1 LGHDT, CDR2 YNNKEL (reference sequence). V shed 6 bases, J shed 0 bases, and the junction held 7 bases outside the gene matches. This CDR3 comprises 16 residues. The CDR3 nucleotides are TGTGCCAGCAGTTTTAACGCGGGAGGGAGCACAGATACGCAGTATTTT. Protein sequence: CASSFNAGGSTDTQYF.

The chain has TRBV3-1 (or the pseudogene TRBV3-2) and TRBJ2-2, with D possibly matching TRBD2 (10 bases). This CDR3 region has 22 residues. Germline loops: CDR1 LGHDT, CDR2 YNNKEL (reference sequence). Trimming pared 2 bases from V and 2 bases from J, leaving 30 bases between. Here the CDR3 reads CASSQPRLGQGGLAANTGELFF. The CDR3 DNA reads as TGTGCCAGCAGCCAACCTAGACTGGGACAGGGTGGACTAGCGGCAAACACCGGGGAGCTGTTTTTT.

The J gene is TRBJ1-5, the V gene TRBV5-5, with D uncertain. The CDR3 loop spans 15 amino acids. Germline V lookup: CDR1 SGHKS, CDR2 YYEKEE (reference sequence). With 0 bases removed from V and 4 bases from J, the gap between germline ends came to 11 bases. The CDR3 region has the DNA TGTGCCAGCAGCTTGGCCGGGAATCGAAATCAGCCCCAGCATTTT. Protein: CASSLAGNRNQPQHF.

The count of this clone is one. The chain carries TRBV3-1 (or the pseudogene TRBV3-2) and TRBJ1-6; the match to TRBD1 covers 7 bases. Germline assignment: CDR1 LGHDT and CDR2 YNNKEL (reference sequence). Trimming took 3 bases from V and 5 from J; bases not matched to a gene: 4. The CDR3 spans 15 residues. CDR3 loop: CASSHGQAHNSPLHF. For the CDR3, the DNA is TGTGCCAGCAGCCACGGACAGGCTCATAATTCACCCCTCCACTTT.

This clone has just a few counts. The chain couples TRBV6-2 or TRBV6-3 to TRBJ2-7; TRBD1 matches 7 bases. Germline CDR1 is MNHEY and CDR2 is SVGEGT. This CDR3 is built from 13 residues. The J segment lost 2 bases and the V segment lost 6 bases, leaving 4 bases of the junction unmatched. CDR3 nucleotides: TGTGCCAGCAGCTCGGACAGGACCTACGAGCAGTACTTC. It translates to CASSSDRTYEQYF.

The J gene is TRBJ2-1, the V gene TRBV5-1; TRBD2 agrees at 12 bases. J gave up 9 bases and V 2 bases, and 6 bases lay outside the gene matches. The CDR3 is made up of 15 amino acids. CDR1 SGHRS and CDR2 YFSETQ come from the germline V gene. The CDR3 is CASSFGLAGMGEQFF. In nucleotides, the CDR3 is TGCGCCAGCAGCTTCGGACTAGCGGGAATGGGTGAGCAGTTCTTC. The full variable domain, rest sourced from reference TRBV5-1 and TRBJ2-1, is KAGVTQTPRYLIKTRGQQVTLSCSPISGHRSVSWYQQTPGQGLQFLFEYFSETQRNKGNFPGRFSGRQFSNSRSEMNVSTLELGDSALYLCASSFGLAGMGEQFFGPGTRLTVL.